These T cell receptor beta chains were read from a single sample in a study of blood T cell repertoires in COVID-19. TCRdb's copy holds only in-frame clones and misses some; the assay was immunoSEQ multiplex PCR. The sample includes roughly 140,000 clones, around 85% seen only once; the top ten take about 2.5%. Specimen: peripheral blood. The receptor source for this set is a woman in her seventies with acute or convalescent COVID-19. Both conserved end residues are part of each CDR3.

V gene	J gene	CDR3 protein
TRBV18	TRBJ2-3	CASSRQLAGRTDTQYF
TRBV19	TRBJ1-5	CASSMFLTDISNQPQHF
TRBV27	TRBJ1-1	CASSLTGINTEAFF
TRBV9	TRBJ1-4	CASSVDPATNEKLFF
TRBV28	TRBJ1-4	CASSQQGRREKLFF
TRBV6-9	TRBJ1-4	CASSVLGGKAPNEKLFF
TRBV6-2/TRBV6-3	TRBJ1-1	CASSTRDRANTEAFF
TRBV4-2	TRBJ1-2	CASSHTRGRGPNYGYTF
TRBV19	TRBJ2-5	CASSPRRGGRQETQYF
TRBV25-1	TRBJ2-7	CASSETGGNSYEQYF
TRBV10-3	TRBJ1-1	CAIRGTQNTEAFF
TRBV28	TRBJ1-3	CASSFAGTGINTIYF
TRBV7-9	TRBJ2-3	CASSLPGTDTQYF
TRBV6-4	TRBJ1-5	CASSPQGSNQPQHF
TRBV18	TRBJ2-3	CASSPRDRGTDTQYF
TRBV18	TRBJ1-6	CASSPTGAGNSPLHF
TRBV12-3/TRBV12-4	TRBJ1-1	CASSLTGFTEAFF
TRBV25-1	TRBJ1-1	CASRGDQGDSTEAFF
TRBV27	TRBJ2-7	CASSFRQTYEQYF
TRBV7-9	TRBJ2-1	CASSLAFLPSIDNEQFF
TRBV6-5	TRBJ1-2	CASNPGQTYGYTF
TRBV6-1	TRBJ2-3	CASSEGGSGADTQYF
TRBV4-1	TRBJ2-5	CASSLPDRQETQYF
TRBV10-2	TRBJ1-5	CASAAADSNQPQHF
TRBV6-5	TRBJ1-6	CASSTRGPYNSPLHF